This T cell receptor (beta chain) was observed in a study of blood T cell repertoires in COVID-19. Study-wide background: Acute and convalescent COVID-19 samples came from the United States, Italy and Spain. From T cells, B-cell-depleted T cells, or PBMCs came the material, which was cDNA or gDNA.

Per the original data handling: Amplifying reference gene primers gave estimates of nucleated cell counts. The data were produced by immunoSEQ multiplex PCR, yet TCRdb's version contains in-frame clones alone and is incomplete. V and J calls and clone size follow that table, whereas D and trimming were derived from the DNA. The sample lists about 240,000 clones, more than 85% occurring once. Cohorts were assigned according to the clinical history that participants reported. The specimen sequenced was PBMCs or T cells enriched from blood (not recorded which). The source of this sequence is a woman in her 30s who had recovered from COVID-19.

The DNA for the CDR3 is TGTGCCAGCAGCGTCTCGGTAGTGGGCAATCAGCCCCAGCATTTT. Translating gives CASSVSVVGNQPQHF. The V and J genes are TRBV9 and TRBJ1-5; D is unclear. V gave up 2 bases and J gave up 2 bases, with 11 bases separating them. This CDR3 is 15 amino acids long. Germline V gene sequence: CDR1 SGDLS, CDR2 YYNGEE.